This TCR beta chain is from a study of blood T cell repertoires in COVID-19. Using immunoSEQ multiplex PCR, the repertoire was profiled, and TCRdb retains in-frame clones only, with some absent. Seen here are roughly 70,000 clones, roughly 84% observed once, and the top ten hold 25% to 35%. V lost 5 bases, J lost 6 bases, and 6 bases stayed unmatched. This CDR3 has 15 amino acids. Germline loops: CDR1 SGHTA, CDR2 FQGNSA. The chain links TRBV7-2 to TRBJ1-6; 8 bases match TRBD1. Sequenced: peripheral blood. The origin of this receptor is a woman of 80 years or more with active or convalescent COVID-19. CDR3 in DNA: TGTGCCAGCAGCCAACCCAGGGGGCGTAATTCACCCCTCCACTTT. Protein product: CASSQPRGRNSPLHF.